One sample yielded the 28 T cell receptor beta chains listed below, sequenced in a study of Graves' ophthalmopathy and Graves' hyperthyroidism. Amplified TCR beta CDR3 regions were obtained using RNA transcripts as template. A first-round RT-PCR used HTBI primers, followed by a second-round multiplex PCR. TCRdb fed the multiplex PCR reads into MiXCR, producing one record per CDR3 protein. This table holds 350,000 or so distinct CDR3 sequences, roughly a sixth found once. Sample: peripheral blood. These receptor sequences come from an adult man with Graves' ophthalmopathy.

In its sample, this clonotype was seen many times. The chain joins TRBV12-3 or TRBV12-4 to TRBJ2-7; 9 bases are shared with TRBD1. Trimming at V came to 4 bases and at J to 4 bases, leaving 8 bases not matched to a gene. The CDR3 covers 15 residues. CDR3: CASSYPGQGTYEQYF. In DNA form, the CDR3 reads TGTGCCAGCAGTTATCCGGGACAGGGTACTTACGAGCAGTACTTC.

This clonotype was counted many times. The chain uses TRBV20-1 and TRBJ2-7, with 9 bases matching TRBD2. CDR3 length: 15 amino acids. Germline V CDR1 and CDR2: DFQATT, SNEGSKA (reference sequence). Trimming at V came to 2 bases and at J to 4 bases, leaving 9 bases not matched to a gene. In DNA form, the CDR3 reads TGCAGTGCTAGACCTCCCGGGACTAGCTGGTACGAGCAGTACTTC. It specifies CSARPPGTSWYEQYF.

The sample holds many counts of this clonotype. The V and J genes are TRBV7-6 and TRBJ1-5; D is possibly TRBD1 (6 bases). The CDR3 runs 16 residues. Germline CDR1 and CDR2: SGHVS and FNYEAQ. V dropped 0 bases and J dropped 3 bases, with 12 bases sitting between them. CDR3 coding DNA: TGTGCCAGCAGCTTAGCGCCCGGACAGTCCAATCAGCCCCAGCATTTT. Its protein product is CASSLAPGQSNQPQHF.

The chain couples TRBV6-2 or TRBV6-3 to TRBJ1-2; perhaps TRBD1 as D (5 bases). From germline, CDR1 is MNHEY and CDR2 SVGEGT. This CDR3 comprises 12 residues. Trimming cost V 7 bases and J 2 bases, with 8 bases left between them. CDR3 coding DNA: TGTGCCAGCACCGGACAAAACTATGGCTACACCTTC. Residues: CASTGQNYGYTF.

The sample holds many counts of this clonotype. The chain employs TRBV5-4 and TRBJ2-5; D ambiguous. Germline V gives CDR1 SGHNT, CDR2 YYREEE (reference sequence). Trimming pared 2 bases from V and 5 bases from J, leaving 4 bases between. This CDR3 has 11 residues. CDR3 DNA: TGTGCCAGCAGCTTCGGGGAGACCCAGTACTTC. This encodes CASSFGETQYF.

V and J are TRBV6-1 and TRBJ1-2; 12 bases are a match to TRBD1. V trimming: 5 bases; J trimming: 8 bases; junction bases outside the gene matches: 9. Germline-derived CDR1 and CDR2 are MNHNS and SASEGT. The length of the CDR3 is 15 residues. The CDR3 DNA reads TGTGCCAGCAGTCTCGGGGGACAGGGGGCGCCCGGCTACACCTTC. Residues: CASSLGGQGAPGYTF.

This clonotype was seen ten or more times. The chain uses TRBV11-2 and TRBJ2-5; D might be TRBD2 (6 bases). The CDR3 is made up of 13 amino acids. The V gene's germline CDR1 is SGHAT and CDR2 FQNNGV. V was cut by 6 bases and J by 9 bases, with 17 bases left in between. This CDR3 reads CASSPTSIGAQYF. The DNA of the CDR3 is TGTGCCAGCAGTCCGACTAGTATTGGGGCCCAGTACTTC.

There are many counts of this clonotype. The chain carries TRBV30 and TRBJ1-6, with D unresolved. CDR1 is GTSNPN and CDR2 is SVGIG in the germline V gene (reference sequence). The germline V and J ends were trimmed by 0 bases and 0 bases, with 6 bases remaining between them. The CDR3 spans 15 residues. The CDR3 DNA follows: TGTGCCTGGAGTGTCGTGTACTCCTATAATTCACCCCTCCACTTT. As protein: CAWSVVYSYNSPLHF.

The genes are TRBV28 and TRBJ2-5, with D possibly TRBD2 on 6 matching bases. The CDR3 spans 15 residues. The V end was cut by 6 bases, the J end by 5 bases, with 19 bases between. Germline CDR1 and CDR2: MDHEN and SYDVKM. The CDR3 here is CASRKGLWGKETQYF. The CDR3 nucleotides are TGTGCCAGCAGGAAAGGACTATGGGGAAAGGAGACCCAGTACTTC.

This chain links TRBV12-3 or TRBV12-4 with TRBJ2-5; TRBD2 is a possible D gene (6 bases). V lost 5 bases and J lost 2, with 9 bases in between. The length of the CDR3 is 13 residues. DNA of the CDR3: TGTGCCAGCAGTGACGCGGGACAAGAGACCCAGTACTTC. It translates to CASSDAGQETQYF.

This rearrangement joins TRBV6-5 to TRBJ2-5; possible D gene TRBD1, 6 bases. CDR1 and CDR2 (germline): MNHEY, SVGAGI. The CDR3 has 16 amino acids. The V and J ends lost 0 bases and 0 bases respectively, with 11 bases between them. DNA for the CDR3: TGTGCCAGCAGTTACTCGGGGGCCGGGTACCAAGAGACCCAGTACTTC. It encodes CASSYSGAGYQETQYF.

With respect to this clonotype: A read error may be the cause here, since a much bigger clone is one base away. The chain is built from TRBV18 and TRBJ1-5; D is undetermined. Germline V gene data show CDR1 as KGHSH and CDR2 as LQKENI. This CDR3 is 13 amino acids long. The CDR3 spells CTSSPRKNQPQHF. As DNA, the CDR3 is TGTACCAGCTCACCACGGAAAAATCAGCCCCAGCATTTT.

This clonotype was seen many times. The chain uses TRBV6-1 and TRBJ1-1; 9 bases match TRBD1. The CDR3 extends over 17 amino acids. V gave up 6 bases and J gave up 0 bases; unmatched junction bases: 11. Germline values: CDR1 MNHNS, CDR2 SASEGT. CDR3 in amino acids: CASSEITGGHVNTEAFF. Written as DNA, the CDR3 is TGTGCCAGCAGCGAGATAACAGGGGGCCATGTGAACACTGAAGCTTTCTTT.

This clonotype was seen repeatedly, ten times or more. The rearrangement joins TRBV29-1 to TRBJ2-7, with D possibly being TRBD2 (5 bases). The germline V gene has CDR1 SQVTM and CDR2 ANQGSEA. V was shortened by 7 bases and J by 2 bases, with 9 bases between the two germline ends. The CDR3 has 11 residues. CDR3: CSGRTAYEQYF. The DNA of the CDR3 is TGCAGCGGGAGGACGGCCTACGAGCAGTACTTC.

In its sample, this clonotype was seen many times. CDR3 sequence: CASSEVGGTNQPQHF. CDR3 sequence (DNA): TGTGCCAGCAGTGAAGTTGGGGGGACCAATCAGCCCCAGCATTTT. This chain joins TRBV6-1 and TRBJ1-5, with D possibly being TRBD1 (5 bases). Germline V gene data show CDR1 as MNHNS and CDR2 as SASEGT. The ends were cut back, 1 base at V and 3 bases at J, with 10 bases in the middle. The CDR3 has 15 amino acids.

This clonotype was counted ten times or more. This sequence joins TRBV10-3 and TRBJ1-1, with TRBD1 matching 11 bases. V dropped 3 bases and J dropped 10; count of bases not matched to a gene: 4. Per the germline V gene, CDR1 is ENHRY and CDR2 is SYGVKD. This CDR3 comprises 13 residues. CDR3 DNA: TGTGCCATCAGTGAAGGGACAGGGGGTTCAGCTTTCTTT. It specifies CAISEGTGGSAFF.

This clonotype was counted between two and nine times. The chain is built from TRBV5-6 and TRBJ2-5; 8 bases align to TRBD2. Germline-derived CDR1 and CDR2 are SGHDT and YYEEEE. The CDR3 covers 16 residues. Trimming removed 4 bases from V and 7 bases from J; junction bases left unmatched: 15. CDR3 amino acids: CASSPGAGGPSWTQYF. DNA for the CDR3: TGTGCCAGCAGCCCCGGGGCGGGGGGCCCCTCATGGACCCAGTACTTC.

This clonotype was observed many times. CDR3 residues: CASSQREVGETQYF. The DNA of the CDR3 is TGTGCCAGCAGTCAAAGGGAGGTCGGAGAGACCCAGTACTTC. The chain recombines TRBV28 with TRBJ2-5; possible D gene TRBD2, 6 bases. This CDR3 contains 14 residues. Germline values: CDR1 MDHEN, CDR2 SYDVKM. Trimming pared 5 bases from V and 4 bases from J, leaving 14 bases between.

This clonotype was recorded at least ten times. In nucleotides, the CDR3 is TGCGCCAGCAGCTTGGCCCCACAGCGAGGTTGGGAGACCCAGTACTTC. This sequence encodes CASSLAPQRGWETQYF. The chain couples TRBV5-1 to TRBJ2-5; no firm D call. V gave up 0 bases and J gave up 5 bases, with 17 bases separating them. Germline values: CDR1 SGHRS, CDR2 YFSETQ. The CDR3 is 16 amino acids.

The chain is built from TRBV12-3 or TRBV12-4 and TRBJ1-5; D remains unclear. CDR3 length: 16 residues. V gave up 3 bases and J gave up 3 bases, with 15 bases separating them. The CDR3 spells CASSFPPIGPNQPQHF. The CDR3 nucleotides read TGTGCCAGCAGTTTCCCCCCAATCGGGCCCAATCAGCCCCAGCATTTT.

V and J are TRBV6-1 and TRBJ1-5, with 7 bases lining up with TRBD1. V was pared by 5 bases and J by 1 base, with 8 bases of the junction left unmatched. The CDR3 runs to 16 residues. The V gene's germline CDR1 is MNHNS and CDR2 SASEGT. The CDR3 spells CASSKRTGQSNQPQHF. The CDR3 DNA follows: TGTGCCAGCAGTAAGAGGACAGGTCAAAGCAATCAGCCCCAGCATTTT.

This clonotype came up many times. The chain uses TRBV28 and TRBJ1-1, with D perhaps matching TRBD1 (5 bases). The CDR3 loop spans 16 amino acids. The germline V and J ends were trimmed by 5 bases and 4 bases, with 20 bases remaining between them. The germline V gene has CDR1 MDHEN and CDR2 SYDVKM. The CDR3 region is CASSPGGAGGGTEAFF. The CDR3 coding sequence is TGTGCCAGCAGTCCCGGAGGGGCCGGGGGTGGCACTGAAGCTTTCTTT.

This clonotype was seen ten or more times. The chain joins TRBV20-1 to TRBJ2-5; perhaps TRBD1 as D (6 bases). Trimming took 6 bases from V and 0 from J, leaving 11 bases between them. This CDR3 spans 13 amino acids. Germline V CDR1 and CDR2: DFQATT, SNEGSKA (reference sequence). CDR3: CSAKGQYQETQYF. The CDR3 DNA reads TGCAGTGCAAAAGGACAGTACCAAGAGACCCAGTACTTC.

At least ten counts were recorded for this clonotype. This chain links TRBV5-1 with TRBJ2-2; D gene uncertain. The germline CDR1 and CDR2 sequences are SGHRS and YFSETQ. The CDR3 runs to 14 residues. The V end was cut by 2 bases, the J end by 1 base, with 6 bases between. The CDR3 nucleotides are TGCGCCAGCAGCTTCCGCGTGAACACCGGGGAGCTGTTTTTT. Encoded protein: CASSFRVNTGELFF.

V usage is TRBV11-2 and J usage is TRBJ1-1, with 8 nucleotides matching TRBD1. The CDR3 contains 14 residues. Trimming removed 6 bases from V and 8 bases from J; junction bases left unmatched: 11. Germline V gene data show CDR1 as SGHAT and CDR2 as FQNNGV. CDR3 DNA sequence: TGTGCCAGCAGTAGGGACAGGCTGGAGTGGGAAGCTTTCTTT. The encoded protein is CASSRDRLEWEAFF.

On this clonotype itself: The junction departs from germline at one end; a sequencing error may be responsible. The chain couples TRBV2 to TRBJ1-5, with D unresolved. CDR3 length: 13 residues. CDR1 and CDR2 from the germline V gene are SNHLY and FYNNEI. The CDR3 reads CASTIYRRQPQLF. For the CDR3, the DNA is TGTGCCAGCACCATATATAGGCGTCAGCCCCAGCTTTTT.

The table lists this clonotype with many counts. The V gene is TRBV6-1, the J gene TRBJ1-5; D unclear. The germline CDR1 and CDR2 sequences are MNHNS and SASEGT. V lost 4 bases to trimming and J lost 0 bases, with 10 bases between them. The CDR3 has 15 amino acids. CDR3 coding DNA: TGTGCCAGCAGTGCCCCGACGGATAGCAATCAGCCCCAGCATTTT. Amino acid sequence: CASSAPTDSNQPQHF.

This clonotype came up many times. The V gene is TRBV7-2, the J gene TRBJ2-7, with a possible D match to TRBD1 (6 bases). Germline-derived CDR1 and CDR2 are SGHTA and FQGNSA. The CDR3 spans 14 residues. Trimming took 5 bases from V and 3 from J, leaving 14 bases between them. CDR3 sequence: CASSLPQGFYEQYF. The CDR3 region has the DNA TGTGCCAGCAGCCTCCCGCAGGGGTTCTACGAGCAGTACTTC.